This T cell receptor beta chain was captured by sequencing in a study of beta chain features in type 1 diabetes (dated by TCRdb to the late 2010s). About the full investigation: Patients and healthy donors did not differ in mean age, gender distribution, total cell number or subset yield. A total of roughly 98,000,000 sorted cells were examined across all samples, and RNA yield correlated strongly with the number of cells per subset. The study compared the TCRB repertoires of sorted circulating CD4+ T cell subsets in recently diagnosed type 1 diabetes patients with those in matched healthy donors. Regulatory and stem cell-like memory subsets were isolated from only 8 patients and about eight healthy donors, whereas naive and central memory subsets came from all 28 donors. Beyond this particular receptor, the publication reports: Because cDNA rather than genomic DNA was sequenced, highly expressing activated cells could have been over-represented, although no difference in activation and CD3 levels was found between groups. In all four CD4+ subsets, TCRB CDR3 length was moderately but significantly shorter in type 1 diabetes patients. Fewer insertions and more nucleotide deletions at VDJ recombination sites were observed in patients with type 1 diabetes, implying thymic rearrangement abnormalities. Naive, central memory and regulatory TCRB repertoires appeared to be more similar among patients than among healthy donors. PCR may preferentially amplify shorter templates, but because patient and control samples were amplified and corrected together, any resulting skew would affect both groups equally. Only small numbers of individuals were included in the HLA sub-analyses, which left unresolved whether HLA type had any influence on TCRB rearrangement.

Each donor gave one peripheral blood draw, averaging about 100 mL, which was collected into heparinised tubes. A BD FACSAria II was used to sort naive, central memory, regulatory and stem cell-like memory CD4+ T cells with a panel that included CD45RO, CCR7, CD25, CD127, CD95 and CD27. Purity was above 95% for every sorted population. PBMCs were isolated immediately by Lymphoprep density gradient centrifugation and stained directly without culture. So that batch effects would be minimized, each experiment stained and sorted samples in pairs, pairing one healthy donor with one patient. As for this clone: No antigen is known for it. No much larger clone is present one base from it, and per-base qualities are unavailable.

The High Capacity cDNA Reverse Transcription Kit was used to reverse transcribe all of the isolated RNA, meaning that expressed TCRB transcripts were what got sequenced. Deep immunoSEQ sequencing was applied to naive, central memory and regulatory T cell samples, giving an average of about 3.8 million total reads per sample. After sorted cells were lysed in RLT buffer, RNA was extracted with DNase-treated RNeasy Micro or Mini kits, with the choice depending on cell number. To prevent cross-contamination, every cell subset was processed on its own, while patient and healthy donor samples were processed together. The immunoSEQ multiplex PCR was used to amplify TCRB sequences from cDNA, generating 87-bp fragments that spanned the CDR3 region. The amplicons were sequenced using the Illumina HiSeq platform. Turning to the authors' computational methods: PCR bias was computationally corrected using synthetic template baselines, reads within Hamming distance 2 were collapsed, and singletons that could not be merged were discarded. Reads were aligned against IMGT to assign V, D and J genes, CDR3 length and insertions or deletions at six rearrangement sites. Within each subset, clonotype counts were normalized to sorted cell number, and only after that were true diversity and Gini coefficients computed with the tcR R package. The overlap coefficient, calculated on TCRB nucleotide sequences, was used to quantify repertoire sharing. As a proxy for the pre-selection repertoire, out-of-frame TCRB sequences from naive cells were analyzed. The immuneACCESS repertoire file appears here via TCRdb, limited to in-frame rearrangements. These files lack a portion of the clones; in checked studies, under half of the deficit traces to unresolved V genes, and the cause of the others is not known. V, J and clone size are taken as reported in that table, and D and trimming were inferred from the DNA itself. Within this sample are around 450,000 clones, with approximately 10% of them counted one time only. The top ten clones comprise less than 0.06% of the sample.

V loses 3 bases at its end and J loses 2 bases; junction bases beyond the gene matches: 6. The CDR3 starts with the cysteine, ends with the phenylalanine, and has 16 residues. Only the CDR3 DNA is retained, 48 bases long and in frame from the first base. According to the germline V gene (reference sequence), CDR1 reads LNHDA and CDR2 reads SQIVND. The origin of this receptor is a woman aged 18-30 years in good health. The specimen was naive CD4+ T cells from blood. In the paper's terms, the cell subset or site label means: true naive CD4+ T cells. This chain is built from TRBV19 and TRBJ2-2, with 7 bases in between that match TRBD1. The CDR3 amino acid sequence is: CASSISRDRNTGELFF. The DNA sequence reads TGTGCCAGTAGTATTAGTCGGGACAGAAACACCGGGGAGCTGTTTTTT.